Below are 10 T cell receptor beta chains sequenced from a single sample in a study of T-cell reconstitution after alpha-beta-depleted transplantation in children. The authors prepared the TCRbeta library with unique molecular identifiers. MiXCR was run by TCRdb on the PCR reads, yielding one entry per CDR3 protein. The table records a few hundred thousand distinct CDR3 sequences, approximately 9.8% of them present only once. The sequences come from PBMCs from the stem cell graft donor, collected from the stem cell graft. Source of these receptors: a human donor who donated a stem cell graft to a child with SCID.

This clonotype has a handful of counts. This chain joins TRBV5-1 and TRBJ2-5; D uncertain. With 0 bases removed from V and 4 bases from J, the gap between germline ends came to 7 bases. Germline CDR1 SGHRS, CDR2 YFSETQ. The CDR3 has 13 amino acids. The CDR3 here is CASSLVIGETQYF. The CDR3 DNA sequence: TGCGCCAGCAGCTTGGTAATTGGAGAGACCCAGTACTTC.

This clonotype was counted many times. The chain couples TRBV5-1 to TRBJ2-3; TRBD1 aligns across 7 bases. The CDR3 totals 16 residues. The germline V gene has CDR1 SGHRS and CDR2 YFSETQ. V shed 4 bases and J 1 base; nucleotides not matched to a gene: 9. CDR3 amino acids: CASSVDRARGTDTQYF. CDR3 in DNA: TGCGCCAGCAGCGTTGACAGGGCCCGGGGCACAGATACGCAGTATTTT.

This clonotype was seen repeatedly, ten times or more. The chain carries TRBV20-1 and TRBJ1-5; TRBD1 matches at 7 bases. Trimming at V came to 6 bases and at J to 7 bases, leaving 6 bases not matched to a gene. CDR1 DFQATT and CDR2 SNEGSKA come from the germline V gene (reference sequence). The CDR3 spans 12 residues. The CDR3 coding sequence is TGCAGTGCCCAGACAGGGATGCAGCCCCAGCATTTT. Its protein is CSAQTGMQPQHF.

This clonotype came up a few times. The V gene is TRBV7-8, the J gene TRBJ2-7; 8 bases agree with TRBD1. Germline V lookup: CDR1 SGHVS, CDR2 FQNEAQ. Trimming at V came to 0 bases and at J to 3 bases, leaving 1 base not matched to a gene. The CDR3 is 14 amino acids. The CDR3 sequence: CASSLADRVYEQYF. The CDR3 DNA reads as TGTGCCAGCAGCTTAGCGGACAGGGTCTACGAGCAGTACTTC.

Notes on this clonotype: The junction does not match germline at one end; this may be a read error. The chain recombines TRBV20-1 with TRBJ1-1; the D gene is possibly TRBD1 (6 bases). CDR1 is DFQATT and CDR2 is SNEGSKA in the germline V gene (reference sequence). The length of the CDR3 is 18 residues. The CDR3 region is CSARTRTQGPSVNTEAFF. As DNA, the CDR3 is TGCAGTGCACGAACCCGAACACAGGGCCCCTCAGTGAACACAGAAGCTTTCTTT.

This clonotype was counted only a few times. The gene calls are TRBV5-1 and TRBJ2-3, with TRBD2 matching 11 bases. V lost 4 bases to trimming and J lost 2 bases; unmatched junction nucleotides: 12. The germline gives CDR1 SGHRS, CDR2 YFSETQ. This CDR3 is 18 amino acids long. For the CDR3, the DNA is TGCGCCAGCAGCAGAACTAGCGGGGGAATGACTTTCACAGATACGCAGTATTTT. It translates to CASSRTSGGMTFTDTQYF.

This clonotype was picked up a small number of times. The CDR3: CASSELVDRARSYNSPLHF. CDR3 coding DNA: TGTGCCAGCAGTGAATTGGTGGACAGGGCGCGGTCCTATAATTCACCCCTCCACTTT. The J gene is TRBJ1-6, the V gene TRBV25-1, with 8 bases that match TRBD1. Germline trimming cut 1 base from V and 1 base from J; bases unmatched to any gene: 9. CDR1 and CDR2 from the germline V gene are MGHDK and SYGVNS. The CDR3 loop spans 19 amino acids.

This clonotype has a count of ten or more. At one boundary the junction diverges from the germline segment, which might be a read error. This rearrangement joins TRBV7-8 to TRBJ2-2; D might be TRBD1 (5 bases). Germline lookup yields CDR1 SGHVS and CDR2 FQNEAQ. The CDR3 extends over 16 amino acids. As DNA, the CDR3 is TGTGCCAGCAACTTAAGAGACAGACAAAACACCGGGGAGCTGTTTTTT. Its protein is CASNLRDRQNTGELFF.

CDR3 nucleotides: TGTGCCAGCAGTTCTGCGCGGGGGGTCACAGATACGCAGTATTTT. It is translated as CASSSARGVTDTQYF. The rearrangement joins TRBV12-3 or TRBV12-4 to TRBJ2-3; 8 bases are a match to TRBD2. This CDR3 spans 15 amino acids. The V gene end was trimmed by 4 bases and the J gene end by 2 bases; junction bases not matched to a gene: 5.

This clonotype was counted a few times. The junction shows a germline mismatch at one end, possibly a read error. This chain joins TRBV18 and TRBJ2-5; D is unresolved. This CDR3 spans 14 amino acids. Germline CDR1 KGHSH, CDR2 LQKENI. CDR3 in amino acids: CASYWGGPQGTQYF. CDR3 DNA: TGTGCCAGCTATTGGGGTGGACCCCAAGGGACCCAGTACTTC.